These 15 T cell receptor beta chains came from one sample sequenced in a study of human T cells and chemical hapten exposure. In TCRdb, the RACE reads were re-called with MiXCR into one record per CDR3 protein. The sample holds fewer than 85,000 distinct CDR3 sequences, 8.6% seen once. The time point was: healthy volunteer bleed at 6 weeks. The authors' total RNA extraction used unfractionated whole blood. The sample comprised whole blood. The receptors derive from a male donor in good health. Some clones in this sample may be carry-over from other donors' samples.

This clonotype was observed many times. This chain connects TRBV6-2 or TRBV6-3 to TRBJ1-1; possible D gene TRBD1, 5 bases. Germline V lookup: CDR1 MNHEY, CDR2 SVGEGT. Trimming removed 6 bases from V and 4 bases from J, with 12 bases in between. This CDR3 has 13 amino acids. The CDR3 sequence: CASSQGRATEAFF. The CDR3 nucleotides are TGTGCCAGCAGCCAGGGACGGGCCACTGAAGCTTTCTTT.

This clonotype has more than one count but fewer than ten. In nucleotides, the CDR3 is TGTGCCAGCAGCCAAGATCCTTACCCAAATTCACCCCTCCACTTT. Its translation: CASSQDPYPNSPLHF. This rearrangement joins TRBV14 to TRBJ1-6; D gene unclear. The CDR3 consists of 15 residues. Germline V gene data show CDR1 as SGHDN and CDR2 as FVKESK. The germline V and J ends were trimmed by 0 bases and 7 bases, with 10 bases remaining between them. Full variable domain (remainder filled in from reference TRBV14 and TRBJ1-6): EAGVTQFPSHSVIEKGQTVTLRCDPISGHDNLYWYRRVMGKEIKFLLHFVKESKQDESGMPNNRFLAERTGGTYSTLKVQPAELEDSGVYFCASSQDPYPNSPLHFGNGTRLTVT.

This chain joins TRBV12-3 or TRBV12-4 and TRBJ2-6; D might be TRBD1 (6 bases). Trimming cost V 1 base and J 2 bases, with 18 bases left between them. This CDR3 contains 19 residues. The CDR3: CASSLVGAPVPTGANVLTF. The DNA of the CDR3 is TGTGCCAGCAGTTTAGTGGGGGCACCGGTTCCCACTGGGGCCAACGTCCTGACTTTC.

This clonotype was seen more than once but under ten times. The CDR3 here is CASSLRESYEQYF. The CDR3 coding sequence is TGTGCCAGCAGTTTAAGGGAATCCTACGAGCAGTACTTC. V and J are TRBV12-3 or TRBV12-4 and TRBJ2-7; D not certain. The length of the CDR3 is 13 residues. Trimming took 2 bases from V and 1 from J, leaving 6 bases between them.

This clonotype was detected many times. The CDR3 DNA sequence: TGTGCCAGCAGCCCTCAGCGAACACGGCATAATTCACCCCTCCACTTT. It is translated as CASSPQRTRHNSPLHF. The rearrangement uses TRBV6-5 and TRBJ1-6; D is undetermined. This CDR3 has 16 amino acids. V was pared by 6 bases and J by 5 bases, with 17 bases between. The germline gives CDR1 MNHEY, CDR2 SVGAGI.

In this sample, this clonotype turned up many times. V is TRBV7-9 and J is TRBJ2-6; D is unclear. The CDR3 is 11 amino acids. Trimming removed 4 bases from V and 5 bases from J, with 0 bases in between. Germline CDR1 reads SEHNR; CDR2 reads FQNEAQ (reference sequence). Here the CDR3 reads CASSWANVLTF. The CDR3 DNA reads as TGTGCCAGCAGCTGGGCCAACGTCCTGACTTTC.

This clonotype was counted many times. V gene TRBV29-1 combines with J gene TRBJ2-4; perhaps D is TRBD1 or TRBD2 (6 bases each). This CDR3 is built from 13 residues. Deletions cut 7 bases from V and 11 bases from J, with 21 bases between. Germline V gives CDR1 SQVTM, CDR2 ANQGSEA. CDR3 nucleotide sequence: TGCAGCGGCCTTCCCGGGGGCCGAGGAGTTCAGTACTTC. It is translated as CSGLPGGRGVQYF.

The chain combines TRBV29-1 with TRBJ2-5; 10 bases line up with TRBD2. V lost 6 bases and J lost 2; bases outside the gene matches: 3. Germline CDR1 is SQVTM and CDR2 is ANQGSEA. There are 13 residues in the CDR3. CDR3 sequence reads: CSVTSGSQETQYF. The CDR3 DNA is TGCAGCGTGACTAGCGGGTCGCAAGAGACCCAGTACTTC.

CDR3 coding DNA: TGCGCCAGCAGCTCGACAGGGTACGGCACTGAAGCTTTCTTT. Its protein is CASSSTGYGTEAFF. This rearrangement joins TRBV5-1 to TRBJ1-1, with TRBD1 matching over 7 bases. Germline values: CDR1 SGHRS, CDR2 YFSETQ. Trimming cost V 3 bases and J 4 bases; bases outside gene matches: 6. The CDR3 has 14 amino acids.

There are many counts of this clonotype. The chain is built from TRBV5-5 and TRBJ1-1; D gene uncertain. V was clipped by 0 bases and J by 1 base, with 10 bases between them. In germline, CDR1 is SGHKS, CDR2 YYEKEE (reference sequence). The CDR3 spans 15 residues. CDR3 loop: CASSLAGPPNTEAFF. DNA of the CDR3: TGTGCCAGCAGCTTGGCGGGCCCCCCGAACACTGAAGCTTTCTTT.

Only a few counts were recorded for this clonotype. The rearrangement uses TRBV7-2 and TRBJ2-5; no clear D. Germline CDR1 is SGHTA and CDR2 is FQGNSA. Trimming stripped 4 bases from V and 2 bases from J, with 8 bases between. This CDR3 region has 13 residues. The CDR3 nucleotides are TGTGCCAGCAGCTCTCAGCTACAAGAGACCCAGTACTTC. Protein sequence: CASSSQLQETQYF.

This chain links TRBV27 with TRBJ2-7; D call uncertain. The V gene's germline CDR1 is MNHEY and CDR2 SMNVEV (reference sequence). The CDR3 extends over 12 amino acids. The V end was cut by 6 bases, the J end by 7 bases, with 13 bases between. CDR3 nucleotides: TGTGCCAGCAGCCCGGGCGCGCGGGAGCAGTACTTC. Amino acids: CASSPGAREQYF.

This clonotype came up a few times. The chain uses TRBV27 and TRBJ2-7; 14 bases fit TRBD2. Germline CDR1 and CDR2: MNHEY and SMNVEV (reference sequence). CDR3 length: 18 amino acids. Trimming took 5 bases from V and 0 from J; bases not matched to a gene: 9. The chain's CDR3 is CASSLKGLAGALSYEQYF. The CDR3 DNA reads as TGTGCCAGCAGTCTAAAGGGACTAGCGGGAGCTCTCTCCTACGAGCAGTACTTC.

This clonotype was counted between two and nine times. The chain combines TRBV19 with TRBJ2-1; 7 bases agree with TRBD1. Germline loops: CDR1 LNHDA, CDR2 SQIVND (reference sequence). J was trimmed by 7 bases and V by 3 bases; bases with no gene match: 9. The CDR3 is 15 amino acids. This chain's CDR3 is CASSMGRGSGNEQFF. CDR3 DNA: TGTGCCAGTAGTATGGGCAGGGGGTCGGGAAATGAGCAGTTCTTC.

This clonotype was detected a few times. The chain joins TRBV3-1 to TRBJ2-7, with a tentative D call TRBD1 (5 bases). Trimming took off 1 base at V and 2 bases at J, with 9 bases between the two ends. The CDR3 covers 14 residues. Per germline, CDR1 LGHDT and CDR2 YNNKEL (reference sequence). DNA of the CDR3: TGTGCCAGCAGCCAAGGGACAAGGACCTACGAGCAGTACTTC. Translating gives CASSQGTRTYEQYF.